This record looks at one TCR beta chain sequence and its context. Its antigen remains unknown. The data originate from a study of early stage breast cancer tumors. Study background: Of roughly 17 invasive breast tumors, about twelve were hormone receptor-positive, HER2-negative. Each sample averaged approximately 9.9-fold read coverage.

Notes on the study in general: Compared with adjacent normal breast tissue, tumors showed 2.5 to 3-fold greater T cell density and higher clonality.

Germline-derived CDR1 and CDR2 are SGHRS and YFSETQ. The CDR3 length is 15 residues. Trimming took off 4 bases at V and 5 bases at J, with 18 bases between the two ends. Method: immunoSEQ multiplex PCR; TCRdb's copy keeps in-frame clones and lacks some. The repertoire consists of 9,000 to 10,000 clones, with 64% occurring once and the leading ten covering approximately 10%. This chain connects TRBV5-1 to TRBJ1-1; weak D call: TRBD1 (5 bases). This clonotype originated in a person aged 55-75 years with breast cancer. Sequencing was performed on breast tumor tissue. CDR3 loop: CASSPVGGYTTEAFF. The CDR3, as DNA: TGCGCCAGCAGCCCGGTGGGGGGGTATACGACTGAAGCTTTCTTT. Combining the CDR3 with reference TRBV5-1 and TRBJ1-1 gives the whole variable domain KAGVTQTPRYLIKTRGQQVTLSCSPISGHRSVSWYQQTPGQGLQFLFEYFSETQRNKGNFPGRFSGRQFSNSRSEMNVSTLELGDSALYLCASSPVGGYTTEAFFGQGTRLTVV.